This TCR beta chain appears in the sequencing data of a study of metastatic and nonmetastatic thyroid tumors. Study-level information: Both malignant and benign thyroid patients supplied peripheral blood and tumor or nodule tissue samples, across which the repertoires of these patients were then compared.

General study results and limits: Reportedly, malignant thyroid tumors had significantly higher TCR beta diversity than benign nodules, in blood and tumor.

This CDR3 comprises 14 residues. CDR1 and CDR2 (germline): MDHEN, SYDVKM. V gave up 5 bases and J gave up 8 bases, with 15 bases separating them. Per the study methods: What underpinned the distant-metastasis classifier for papillary thyroid cancer was the set of CDR3 differences across clinicopathological groups. TCRdb re-clonotyped the PCR reads via MiXCR. TCRdb, not the original authors, processed these V and J calls. The sample contains tens of thousands of clones, 14% to 15% of which appear only once. Prior to thyroid surgery, none of the patients had received any treatment. This clone was seen many times. What it binds is not known.

Material for sequencing was blood. V usage is TRBV28 and J usage is TRBJ1-4, with D perhaps TRBD1 (5 bases). This TCR was recovered from a female donor with papillary thyroid cancer or a benign thyroid nodule (not recorded which). Some clones in this sample may be carry-over from other donors' samples. This chain's CDR3 is CASSPVGAREKLFF. In DNA form, the CDR3 reads TGTGCCAGCAGTCCGGTCGGGGCACGAGAAAAACTGTTTTTT.